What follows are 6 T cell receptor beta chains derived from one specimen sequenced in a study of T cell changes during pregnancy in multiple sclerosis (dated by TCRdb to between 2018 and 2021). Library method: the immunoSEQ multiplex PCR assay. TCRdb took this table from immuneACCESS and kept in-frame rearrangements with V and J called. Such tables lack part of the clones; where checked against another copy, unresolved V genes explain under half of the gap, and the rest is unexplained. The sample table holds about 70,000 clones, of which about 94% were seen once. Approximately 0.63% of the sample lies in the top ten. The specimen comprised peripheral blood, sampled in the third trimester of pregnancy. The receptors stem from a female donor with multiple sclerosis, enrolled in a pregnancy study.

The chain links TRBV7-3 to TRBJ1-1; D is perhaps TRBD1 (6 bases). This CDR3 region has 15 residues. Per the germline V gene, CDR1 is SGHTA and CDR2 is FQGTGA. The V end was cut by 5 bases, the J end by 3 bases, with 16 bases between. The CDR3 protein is CASSLRTGLDTEAFF. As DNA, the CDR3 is TGTGCCAGCAGCCTCCGTACAGGGTTGGACACTGAAGCTTTCTTT.

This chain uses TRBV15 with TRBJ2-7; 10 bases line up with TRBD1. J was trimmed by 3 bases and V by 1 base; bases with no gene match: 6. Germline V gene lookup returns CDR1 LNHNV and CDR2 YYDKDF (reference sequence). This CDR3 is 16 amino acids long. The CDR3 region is CATSRARDRGGYEQYF. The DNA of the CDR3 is TGTGCCACCAGCAGAGCCCGGGACAGGGGCGGCTACGAGCAGTACTTC.

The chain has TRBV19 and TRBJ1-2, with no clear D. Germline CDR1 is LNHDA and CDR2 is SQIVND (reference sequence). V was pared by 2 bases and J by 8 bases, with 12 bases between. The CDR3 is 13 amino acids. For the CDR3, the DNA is TGTGCCAGTAGTATAAACGGTGGTACCGGCTACACCTTC. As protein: CASSINGGTGYTF.

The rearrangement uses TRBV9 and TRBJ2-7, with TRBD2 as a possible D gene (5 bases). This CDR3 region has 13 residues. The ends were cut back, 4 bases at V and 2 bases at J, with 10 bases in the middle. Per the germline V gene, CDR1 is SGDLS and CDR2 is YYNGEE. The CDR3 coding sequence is TGTGCCAGCAGCTTAGGACTGACCTACGAGCAGTACTTC. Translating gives CASSLGLTYEQYF.

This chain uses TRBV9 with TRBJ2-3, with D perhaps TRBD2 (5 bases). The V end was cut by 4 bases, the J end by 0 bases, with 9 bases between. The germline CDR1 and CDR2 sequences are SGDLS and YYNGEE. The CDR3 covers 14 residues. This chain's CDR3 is CASSPGESTDTQYF. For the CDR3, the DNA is TGTGCCAGCAGCCCCGGGGAGAGCACAGATACGCAGTATTTT.

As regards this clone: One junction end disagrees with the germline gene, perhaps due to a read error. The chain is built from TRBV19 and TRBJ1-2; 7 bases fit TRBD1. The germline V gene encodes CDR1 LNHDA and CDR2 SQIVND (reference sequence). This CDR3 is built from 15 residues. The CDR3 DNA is TGTGCGAGTAGACCGCCCGGGACAGCGACATATGGCTACACCTTC. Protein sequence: CASRPPGTATYGYTF.